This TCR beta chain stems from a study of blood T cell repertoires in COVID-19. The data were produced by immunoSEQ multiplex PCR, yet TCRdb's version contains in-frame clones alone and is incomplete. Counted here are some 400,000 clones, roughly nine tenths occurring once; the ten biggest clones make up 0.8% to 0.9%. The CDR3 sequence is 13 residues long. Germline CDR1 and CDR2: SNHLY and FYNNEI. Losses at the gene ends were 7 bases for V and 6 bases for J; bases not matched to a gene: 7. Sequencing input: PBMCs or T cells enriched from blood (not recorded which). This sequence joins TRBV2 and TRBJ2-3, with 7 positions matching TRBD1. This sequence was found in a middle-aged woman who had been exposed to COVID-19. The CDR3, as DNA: TGTGCCAGCAATAAAGGGGGCGCGGATACGCAGTATTTT. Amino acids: CASNKGGADTQYF.